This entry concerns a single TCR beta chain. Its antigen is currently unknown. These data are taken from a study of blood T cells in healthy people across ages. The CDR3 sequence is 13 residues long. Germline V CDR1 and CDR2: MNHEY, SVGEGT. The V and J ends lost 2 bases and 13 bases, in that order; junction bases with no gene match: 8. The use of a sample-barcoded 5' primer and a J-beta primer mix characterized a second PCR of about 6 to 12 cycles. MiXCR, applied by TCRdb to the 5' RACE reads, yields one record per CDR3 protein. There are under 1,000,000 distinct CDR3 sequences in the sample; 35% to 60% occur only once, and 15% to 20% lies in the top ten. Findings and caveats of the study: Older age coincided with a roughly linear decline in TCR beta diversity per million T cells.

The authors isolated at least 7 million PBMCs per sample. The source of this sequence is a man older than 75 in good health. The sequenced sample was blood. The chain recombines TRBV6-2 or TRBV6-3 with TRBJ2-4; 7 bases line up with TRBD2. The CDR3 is CASSYRTSAPQYF. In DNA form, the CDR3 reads TGTGCCAGCAGTTACCGAACTAGCGCCCCGCAGTACTTC.